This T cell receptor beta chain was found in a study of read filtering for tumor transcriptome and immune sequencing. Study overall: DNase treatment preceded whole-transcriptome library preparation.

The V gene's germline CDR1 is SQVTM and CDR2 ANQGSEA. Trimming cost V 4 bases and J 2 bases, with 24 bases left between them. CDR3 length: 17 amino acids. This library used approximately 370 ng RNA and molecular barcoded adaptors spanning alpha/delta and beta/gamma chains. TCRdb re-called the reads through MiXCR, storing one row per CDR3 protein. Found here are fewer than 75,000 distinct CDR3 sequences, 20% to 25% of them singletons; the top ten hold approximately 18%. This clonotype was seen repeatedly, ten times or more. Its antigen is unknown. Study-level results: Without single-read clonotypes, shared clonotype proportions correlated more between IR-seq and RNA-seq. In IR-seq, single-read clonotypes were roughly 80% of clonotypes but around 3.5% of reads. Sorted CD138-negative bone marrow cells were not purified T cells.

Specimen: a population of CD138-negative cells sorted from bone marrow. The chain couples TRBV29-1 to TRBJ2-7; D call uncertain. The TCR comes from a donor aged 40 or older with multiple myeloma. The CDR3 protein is CSVVWDMRWGPAYEQYF. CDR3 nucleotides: TGCAGCGTTGTTTGGGATATGAGATGGGGTCCAGCCTACGAGCAGTACTTC.